The 3 T cell receptor beta chains below were found in one sample sequenced in a study of T cell repertoires in cytomegalovirus infection (dated 2019 in TCRdb). Data came from an Illumina HiSeq 1500. TCRdb took the public reads, trimmed them with fastp at Q25, ran MiXCR for clone calling and kept in-frame beta chains. Entries that share a CDR3 protein sequence are merged under the most common genes and DNA. This sample holds around 260,000 distinct CDR3 sequences; about 26% were observed only once. The ten largest account for 14% of the sample. Sequencing was performed on PBMCs. The receptors shown here come from a human donor in good health (CMV status not recorded). Some clones in this sample may be carry-over from other donors' samples.

The chain is built from TRBV5-1 and TRBJ2-3; 7 nucleotides align to TRBD1. Germline values: CDR1 SGHRS, CDR2 YFSETQ. With V trimmed by 4 bases and J by 2 bases, 10 bases remained unmatched. CDR3 length: 16 amino acids. DNA of the CDR3: TGCGCCAGCAGCATGGGACAGATCCCTTTCACAGATACGCAGTATTTT. Its protein is CASSMGQIPFTDTQYF.

As concerns this clonotype: A much bigger clone sits one base away, suggesting this may be a read error. V gene TRBV28 combines with J gene TRBJ1-1; D uncertain. Per germline, CDR1 MDHEN and CDR2 SYDVKM. This CDR3 spans 13 amino acids. The CDR3 is CASGRKRNTEDFF. The CDR3 region has the DNA TGTGCCAGCGGCCGAAAGAGAAACACTGAAGATTTCTTT.

In its sample, this clonotype was seen many times. This chain connects TRBV7-8 to TRBJ2-7; D might be TRBD2 (6 bases). Germline V gives CDR1 SGHVS, CDR2 FQNEAQ. V was trimmed by 5 bases and J by 1 base, leaving 15 bases between them. This CDR3 is 15 amino acids long. CDR3 bases: TGTGCCAGCAGCCCCCGCCGCGGGGTTTCCTACGAGCAGTACTTC. Translation: CASSPRRGVSYEQYF.